These 30 T cell receptor beta chains share one sample of origin, sequenced in a study of shared clonotypes between healthy human individuals. Only in-frame clones appear in the TCRdb table, and some are missing; sequencing was by immunoSEQ multiplex PCR. The sample lists more than 900,000 clones, 70% to 80% seen once, with 0.55% to 0.7% in the top ten. Sequenced input: memory CD4+ T cells from PBMCs. Subset reported: CD45RA-negative fraction. The receptor source for this set is a man younger than 35 in good health. Some clones in this sample may be carry-over from other donors' samples.

This chain joins TRBV7-6 and TRBJ2-7; 11 bases line up with TRBD1. This CDR3 has 16 residues. J lost 6 bases, V lost 5 bases, and 12 bases had no gene match. The germline V gene has CDR1 SGHVS and CDR2 FNYEAQ. The CDR3 protein is CASSQIRGTGGPEQYF. DNA of the CDR3: TGTGCCAGCAGCCAAATCCGTGGGACAGGGGGTCCCGAGCAGTACTTC.

V and J are TRBV30 and TRBJ1-4, with D unclear. Trimming cost V 3 bases and J 0 bases, with 8 bases left between them. Germline V CDR1 and CDR2: GTSNPN, SVGIG (reference sequence). CDR3 length: 14 residues. Here the CDR3 reads CAWRGYATNEKLFF. CDR3 DNA: TGTGCCTGGAGGGGTTACGCAACTAATGAAAAACTGTTTTTT.

The chain has TRBV28 and TRBJ2-1; TRBD2 matches at 14 bases. The germline gives CDR1 MDHEN, CDR2 SYDVKM. The length of the CDR3 is 16 residues. J was trimmed by 8 bases and V by 5 bases; bases with no gene match: 8. Written as DNA, the CDR3 is TGTGCCAGCAGTCCCTCCGGGACTAGCGGGAGATATGAGCAGTTCTTC. Translation gives CASSPSGTSGRYEQFF.

As concerns this clone: At the DNA level, this CDR3 is encoded by other sequences in the same sample as well. The chain employs TRBV9 and TRBJ2-7; 12 nucleotides agree with TRBD2. CDR1 is SGDLS and CDR2 is YYNGEE in the germline V gene. With V trimmed by 4 bases and J by 4 bases, 6 bases remained unmatched. CDR3 length equals 15 residues. CDR3 DNA sequence: TGTGCCAGCAGCCCCCGGGGGACTAGCGGGTACGAGCAGTACTTC. This gives the protein CASSPRGTSGYEQYF.

This clone was observed once. The chain couples TRBV4-1 to TRBJ2-2, with a tentative D call TRBD1 (6 bases). V lost 3 bases, J lost 6 bases, and 11 bases lay in between. Germline V gene data show CDR1 as MGHRA and CDR2 as YSYEKL. This CDR3 contains 14 residues. The CDR3 spells CASSHAGVAGELFF. Here the CDR3 DNA reads TGCGCCAGCAGCCATGCAGGGGTGGCCGGGGAGCTGTTTTTT.

This chain uses TRBV29-1 with TRBJ2-5; 10 positions match TRBD1. Trimming took 7 bases from V and 0 from J; bases not matched to a gene: 8. Germline CDR1 SQVTM, CDR2 ANQGSEA. The CDR3 has 15 amino acids. The CDR3 DNA follows: TGCAGCGCCCGGGGGGGACAGGGGTACCAAGAGACCCAGTACTTC. As protein: CSARGGQGYQETQYF.

The chain links TRBV4-2 to TRBJ2-7; TRBD2 matches 9 bases. This CDR3 has 16 residues. After removal of 1 base from V and 1 base from J, the junction contained 5 bases not matched to a gene. Germline V lookup: CDR1 LGHNA, CDR2 YNFKEQ. Here the CDR3 reads CASSQALAGVSYEQYF. In DNA form, the CDR3 reads TGTGCCAGCAGCCAAGCGTTAGCGGGAGTTTCCTACGAGCAGTACTTC.

The gene calls are TRBV5-6 and TRBJ1-2, with a tentative D call TRBD1 (6 bases). CDR1 and CDR2 (germline): SGHDT, YYEEEE. V was cut by 6 bases and J by 4 bases, with 13 bases left in between. The CDR3 length is 13 residues. DNA for the CDR3: TGTGCCAGCACCGAGGGGGGTTTCTATGGCTACACCTTC. This codes for CASTEGGFYGYTF.

This rearrangement joins TRBV6-1 to TRBJ1-5; D is undetermined. CDR1 and CDR2 from the germline V gene are MNHNS and SASEGT. This CDR3 contains 14 residues. Trimming took 0 bases from V and 6 from J, leaving 9 bases between them. CDR3 loop: CASSEAWGGQPQHF. CDR3 nucleotides: TGTGCCAGCAGTGAAGCGTGGGGAGGTCAGCCCCAGCATTTT.

The chain carries TRBV6-6 and TRBJ1-2; 7 positions agree with TRBD1. The germline V gene encodes CDR1 MNHNY and CDR2 SVGAGI (reference sequence). The CDR3 spans 14 residues. The V gene end was trimmed by 2 bases and the J gene end by 3 bases; junction bases not matched to a gene: 3. CDR3 in amino acids: CASSYRGTDYGYTF. CDR3 DNA: TGTGCCAGCAGTTACCGGGGGACAGACTATGGCTACACCTTC.

The chain recombines TRBV27 with TRBJ2-4; D is tentatively TRBD1 or TRBD2 (5 bases each). V was shortened by 7 bases and J by 1 base, with 20 bases between the two germline ends. This CDR3 is built from 17 residues. Germline V gene lookup returns CDR1 MNHEY and CDR2 SMNVEV (reference sequence). The CDR3 protein is CASTQSVGDWAKNIQYF. For the CDR3, the DNA is TGTGCCAGCACCCAGTCCGTGGGGGATTGGGCCAAAAACATTCAGTACTTC.

The chain employs TRBV30 and TRBJ2-2; D possibly corresponds to TRBD1 (6 bases). With 5 bases removed from V and 5 bases from J, the gap between germline ends came to 18 bases. The CDR3 extends over 15 amino acids. Germline CDR1 reads GTSNPN; CDR2 reads SVGIG (reference sequence). The CDR3 protein is CAWGKPSQGTGELFF. The DNA of the CDR3 is TGTGCCTGGGGAAAACCCTCGCAGGGGACCGGGGAGCTGTTTTTT.

V and J are TRBV6-5 and TRBJ2-5; no clear D. The CDR3 length is 13 residues. CDR1 is MNHEY and CDR2 is SVGAGI in the germline V gene. V shed 5 bases and J shed 5 bases, with 12 bases lying between them. The CDR3 loop reads CASSRWAGETQYF. The CDR3 DNA follows: TGTGCCAGCAGTCGGTGGGCCGGTGAGACCCAGTACTTC.

V and J are TRBV5-1 and TRBJ2-7; 12 bases align to TRBD1. CDR3 length equals 14 residues. Germline V CDR1 and CDR2: SGHRS, YFSETQ. Unmatched junction bases numbered 5, after V lost 1 base and J lost 9 bases. In DNA form, the CDR3 reads TGCGCCAGCAGCTTGACCGGGACAGGGGGCGGGCAGTACTTC. Encoded protein: CASSLTGTGGGQYF.

This clone has more than one count but fewer than ten. The chain links TRBV10-1 to TRBJ2-5; no clear D. The J call is in doubt because the DNA end fits TRBJ2-7 better. CDR1 is WNHNN and CDR2 is SYGVQD in the germline V gene (reference sequence). This CDR3 comprises 12 residues. The CDR3 nucleotides read TGCGCCAGCATCTCGGTCAGAACCGAGCAGTACTTC. Protein: CASISVRTEQYF.

CDR3 in amino acids: CASSPAGQGSYEQYF. Here the CDR3 DNA reads TGCGCCAGCAGCCCCGCGGGACAGGGCTCCTACGAGCAGTACTTC. The rearrangement uses TRBV5-1 and TRBJ2-7, with 9 bases aligning to TRBD1. This CDR3 contains 15 residues. Trimming cost V 4 bases and J 0 bases; bases outside gene matches: 5. Germline V gives CDR1 SGHRS, CDR2 YFSETQ. Variable domain in full (rest from reference TRBV5-1 and TRBJ2-7): KAGVTQTPRYLIKTRGQQVTLSCSPISGHRSVSWYQQTPGQGLQFLFEYFSETQRNKGNFPGRFSGRQFSNSRSEMNVSTLELGDSALYLCASSPAGQGSYEQYFGPGTRLTVT.

As to this clone: A read error is possible here, since a much larger clone lies one base away. This sequence joins TRBV9 and TRBJ1-3; D is unclear. The germline V and J ends were trimmed by 4 bases and 4 bases, with 12 bases remaining between them. Looked up from germline, CDR1 is SGDLS and CDR2 is YYNGEE. The length of the CDR3 is 14 residues. CDR3 coding DNA: TGTGCCAGCAGCCCCTCGGGGAGGGGAAACACCATATATTTT. The encoded protein is CASSPSGRGNTIYF.

This rearrangement joins TRBV19 to TRBJ1-5; TRBD1 is a possible D gene (5 bases). V lost 0 bases and J 1 base, leaving 16 bases between the germline ends. Germline V CDR1 and CDR2: LNHDA, SQIVND (reference sequence). The CDR3 loop spans 18 amino acids. The CDR3 region is CASSIDRVPEISNQPQHF. The CDR3 DNA follows: TGTGCCAGTAGTATAGACAGGGTTCCCGAGATAAGCAATCAGCCCCAGCATTTT. The full variable domain, with the rest looked up from reference TRBV19 and TRBJ1-5, is DGGITQSPKYLFRKEGQNVTLSCEQNLNHDAMYWYRQDPGQGLRLIYYSQIVNDFQKGDIAEGYSVSREKKESFPLTVTSAQKNPTAFYLCASSIDRVPEISNQPQHFGDGTRLSIL.

The genes are TRBV6-1 and TRBJ2-7; possibly TRBD1 for D (6 bases). The CDR3 contains 15 residues. Germline V gene data show CDR1 as MNHNS and CDR2 as SASEGT. V was trimmed by 6 bases and J by 1 base, leaving 16 bases between them. The CDR3: CASRQNEQGSYEQYF. The CDR3 region has the DNA TGTGCCAGCAGACAAAACGAACAGGGTTCCTACGAGCAGTACTTC.

This clone was found once. The CDR3: CASSRGLAVQETQYF. The CDR3 DNA reads as TGTGCCAGCAGCCGGGGACTAGCGGTTCAAGAGACCCAGTACTTC. V usage is TRBV7-3 and J usage is TRBJ2-5; TRBD2 matches at 11 bases. Trimming removed 5 bases from V and 2 bases from J; junction bases left unmatched: 4. Per the germline V gene, CDR1 is SGHTA and CDR2 is FQGTGA. The CDR3 has 15 residues.

The genes are TRBV11-1 and TRBJ2-1; 7 nucleotides align to TRBD2. This CDR3 is 14 amino acids long. Germline V CDR1 and CDR2: SGHAT, FQDESV (reference sequence). The J segment lost 8 bases and the V segment lost 3 bases, leaving 7 bases of the junction unmatched. The CDR3 loop is CASSFLAGDDEQFF. CDR3 coding DNA: TGTGCCAGCAGCTTCTTGGCGGGAGACGATGAGCAGTTCTTC. Looking up the rest from reference TRBV11-1 and TRBJ2-1 gives the full variable domain: EAEVAQSPRYKITEKSQAVAFWCDPISGHATLYWYRQILGQGPELLVQFQDESVVDDSQLPKDRFSAERLKGVDSTLKIQPAELGDSAMYLCASSFLAGDDEQFFGPGTRLTVL.

The chain uses TRBV7-3 and TRBJ2-6; D is unresolved. The V and J ends lost 4 bases and 0 bases respectively, with 10 bases between them. CDR1 is SGHTA and CDR2 is FQGTGA in the germline V gene. CDR3 length equals 16 residues. The CDR3 reads CASSSDGISGANVLTF. The CDR3 nucleotides are TGTGCCAGCAGCTCGGACGGAATCTCTGGGGCCAACGTCCTGACTTTC. Full variable domain (missing parts from reference TRBV7-3 and TRBJ2-6): GAGVSQTPSNKVTEKGKYVELRCDPISGHTALYWYRQSLGQGPEFLIYFQGTGAADDSGLPNDRFFAVRPEGSVSTLKIQRTERGDSAVYLCASSSDGISGANVLTFGAGSRLTVL.

V and J are TRBV9 and TRBJ2-5; no definite D call. CDR3 length: 13 amino acids. Germline CDR1 is SGDLS and CDR2 is YYNGEE. Trimming stripped 4 bases from V and 4 bases from J, with 11 bases between. For the CDR3, the DNA is TGTGCCAGCAGCCGTTTGGGTGGAGAGACCCAGTACTTC. Its protein product is CASSRLGGETQYF.

The chain uses TRBV28 and TRBJ1-2, with 9 nucleotides matching TRBD1. The trim removed 6 bases at V and 4 bases at J, leaving 12 bases unmatched. The germline V gene has CDR1 MDHEN and CDR2 SYDVKM. CDR3 size: 16 residues. CDR3 sequence reads: CASSWQIRDRVYGYTF. Written as DNA, the CDR3 is TGTGCCAGCAGCTGGCAAATCCGGGACAGGGTCTATGGCTACACCTTC.

The chain carries TRBV18 and TRBJ1-2; D remains ambiguous. This CDR3 contains 15 residues. Germline loops: CDR1 KGHSH, CDR2 LQKENI. The ends were cut back, 6 bases at V and 1 base at J, with 15 bases in the middle. The DNA for the CDR3 is TGTGCCAGCTCGTACAGCACCCTATTTAACTATGGCTACACCTTC. It codes for CASSYSTLFNYGYTF. The entire variable domain, with the rest obtained from reference TRBV18 and TRBJ1-2, is as follows: NAGVMQNPRHLVRRRGQEARLRCSPMKGHSHVYWYRQLPEEGLKFMVYLQKENIIDESGMPKERFSAEFPKEGPSILRIQQVVRGDSAAYFCASSYSTLFNYGYTFGSGTRLTVV.

CDR3 in DNA: TGTGCCAGCCAAGGCAGGCCCTACTACGAGCAGTACTTC. It is translated as CASQGRPYYEQYF. This chain joins TRBV2 and TRBJ2-7; D is unresolved. The CDR3 sequence is 13 residues long. The germline V and J ends were trimmed by 8 bases and 3 bases, with 14 bases remaining between them. The germline V gene has CDR1 SNHLY and CDR2 FYNNEI.

This clone has only one observation. The CDR3 sequence: CASSPIRGPSDNEQFF. The DNA for the CDR3 is TGTGCCAGCAGTCCAATCAGGGGGCCGAGCGACAATGAGCAGTTCTTC. The chain joins TRBV11-2 to TRBJ2-1, with 8 bases identical to TRBD1. CDR1 and CDR2 from the germline V gene are SGHAT and FQNNGV. The CDR3 spans 16 residues. V shed 6 bases and J 5 bases; nucleotides not matched to a gene: 12.

With respect to this clone: This may come from a read error, since a much larger clone is one base off. The chain combines TRBV7-8 with TRBJ2-7, with 8 bases aligning to TRBD2. This CDR3 region has 15 residues. CDR1 and CDR2 (germline): SGHVS, FQNEAQ. With 2 bases clipped from V and 0 bases from J, the junction kept 3 bases outside the gene matches. CDR3 nucleotides: TGTGCCAGCAGCTTAACTAGCGGAAGCTCCTACGAGCAGTACTTC. Amino acids: CASSLTSGSSYEQYF. The full variable domain, with the rest looked up from reference TRBV7-8 and TRBJ2-7, is GAGVSQSPRYKVAKRGQDVALRCDPISGHVSLFWYQQALGQGPEFLTYFQNEAQLDKSGLPSDRFFAERPEGSVSTLKIQRTQQEDSAVYLCASSLTSGSSYEQYFGPGTRLTVT.

This clone was detected once. The J gene is TRBJ1-3, the V gene TRBV6-1, with D perhaps TRBD1 (6 bases). Germline V lookup: CDR1 MNHNS, CDR2 SASEGT. The V and J ends lost 10 bases and 1 base respectively, with 17 bases between them. CDR3 length equals 15 residues. DNA for the CDR3: TGTGCCACCTACAAAGGGGGAAATTCTGGAAACACCATATATTTT. This sequence encodes CATYKGGNSGNTIYF.

This clone was found a few times. CDR3 bases: TGTGCCAGCAGCTTGAGCCCAGACACACGCTCTAACTATGGCTACACCTTC. Residues: CASSLSPDTRSNYGYTF. The chain uses TRBV5-5 and TRBJ1-2, with D unresolved. This CDR3 has 17 residues. V was trimmed by 1 base and J by 0 bases, leaving 16 bases between them. The germline V gene has CDR1 SGHKS and CDR2 YYEKEE (reference sequence).